The 29 T cell receptor beta chains below all came from one sample that was sequenced in a study of read filtering for tumor transcriptome and immune sequencing. The library was built from about 400 ng RNA with molecular barcoded adaptors for alpha/delta and beta/gamma chains. A single record per CDR3 protein comes from TCRdb applying MiXCR to the reads. The sample lists tens of thousands of distinct CDR3 sequences; around 20% were seen once. Sequenced sample: a population of CD138-negative cells sorted from bone marrow. These receptors all stem from a donor aged 40 or older with multiple myeloma.

This clonotype was seen many times. The chain uses TRBV25-1 and TRBJ2-5, with TRBD1 identical over 10 bases. The CDR3 is 15 amino acids. With V trimmed by 5 bases and J by 2 bases, 5 bases remained unmatched. Germline CDR1 and CDR2: MGHDK and SYGVNS. CDR3 residues: CASSFRDRGQETQYF. The CDR3 region has the DNA TGTGCCAGCAGTTTCCGGGACAGGGGTCAAGAGACCCAGTACTTC.

This clonotype came up many times. The rearrangement uses TRBV5-4 and TRBJ2-1; the match to TRBD2 covers 8 bases. Germline V gene data show CDR1 as SGHNT and CDR2 as YYREEE (reference sequence). V shed 1 base, J shed 3 bases, and the junction held 3 bases outside the gene matches. This CDR3 contains 15 residues. CDR3 in amino acids: CASSLPSGLYNEQFF. The CDR3 DNA reads TGTGCCAGCAGCTTGCCTAGCGGGCTCTACAATGAGCAGTTCTTC.

This clonotype occurred many times. This chain joins TRBV20-1 and TRBJ1-1, with 8 positions matching TRBD1. The CDR3 covers 13 residues. Trimming took 4 bases from V and 4 from J; bases not matched to a gene: 5. Germline V gene lookup returns CDR1 DFQATT and CDR2 SNEGSKA (reference sequence). CDR3: CSAIQGGITEAFF. CDR3 coding DNA: TGCAGTGCTATACAGGGGGGGATCACTGAAGCTTTCTTT.

This clonotype came up many times. V usage is TRBV6-6 and J usage is TRBJ2-2; D remains unclear. The CDR3 totals 13 residues. The germline V and J ends were trimmed by 6 bases and 3 bases, with 8 bases remaining between them. The germline gives CDR1 MNHNY, CDR2 SVGAGI (reference sequence). This chain's CDR3 is CASRADDTGELFF. CDR3 DNA sequence: TGTGCCAGCAGGGCAGACGACACCGGGGAGCTGTTTTTT.

This clonotype was observed many times. The J gene is TRBJ2-5, the V gene TRBV15, with D possibly matching TRBD1 (6 bases). The CDR3 has 16 residues. V was cut by 5 bases and J by 2 bases, with 18 bases left in between. Germline V gene lookup returns CDR1 LNHNV and CDR2 YYDKDF (reference sequence). The CDR3 DNA follows: TGTGCCACCAGCGGACTGCTCTGGGACACACAAGAGACCCAGTACTTC. The encoded protein is CATSGLLWDTQETQYF.

This clonotype was picked up many times. The gene calls are TRBV19 and TRBJ2-1, with no clear D. V was pared by 9 bases and J by 7 bases, with 13 bases between. The CDR3 consists of 12 residues. Germline V gene lookup returns CDR1 LNHDA and CDR2 SQIVND (reference sequence). CDR3 region: CARNLRHNEQFF. CDR3 nucleotide sequence: TGTGCCAGGAACCTTAGGCATAATGAGCAGTTCTTC.

To note about this clonotype: This may arise from a read error, as a much more abundant clone is one base away. The V and J genes are TRBV20-1 and TRBJ2-3; 14 bases map to TRBD2. Germline V gives CDR1 DFQATT, CDR2 SNEGSKA (reference sequence). The CDR3 is made up of 16 amino acids. The CDR3: CRAVRTSGGPTDTQYF. Written as DNA, the CDR3 is TGCCGTGCTGTACGGACTAGCGGGGGGCCTACAGATACGCAGTATTTT.

Points on this clonotype: One end of the junction does not line up with germline, which may come from a read error. This chain links TRBV10-1 with TRBJ2-2, with 9 bases that match TRBD2. The CDR3 extends over 16 amino acids. Germline V gene lookup returns CDR1 WNHNN and CDR2 SYGVQD (reference sequence). The CDR3 nucleotides read TGTGCCAGCAGTGAGCTAGGACTAGCGAGCGCCGGGGAGCTGTTTTTT. Translation gives CASSELGLASAGELFF.

This clonotype was found many times. The J gene is TRBJ1-5, the V gene TRBV28; tentatively, D is TRBD1 (5 bases). The CDR3 consists of 13 residues. Germline V gives CDR1 MDHEN, CDR2 SYDVKM. Trimming left V 8 bases short and J 2 bases short, with 10 bases between. This CDR3 is CASGGWGNQPQHF. The CDR3 bases are TGTGCCAGCGGGGGTTGGGGCAATCAGCCCCAGCATTTT.

This clonotype showed up many times. V gene TRBV7-3 combines with J gene TRBJ2-3; TRBD2 matches 13 bases. V shed 5 bases, J shed 6 bases, and the junction held 8 bases outside the gene matches. The CDR3 covers 16 residues. Germline V gene sequence: CDR1 SGHTA, CDR2 FQGTGA. This CDR3 is CASSPILAGGPDTQYF. For the CDR3, the DNA is TGTGCCAGCAGCCCTATACTAGCGGGGGGGCCGGATACGCAGTATTTT. Drawing the rest from reference TRBV7-3 and TRBJ2-3, the complete variable domain is GAGVSQTPSNKVTEKGKYVELRCDPISGHTALYWYRQSLGQGPEFLIYFQGTGAADDSGLPNDRFFAVRPEGSVSTLKIQRTERGDSAVYLCASSPILAGGPDTQYFGPGTRLTVL.

This clonotype was seen only a few times. The chain has TRBV20-1 and TRBJ2-5; a possible D gene is TRBD2 (6 bases). Trimming took off 1 base at V and 2 bases at J, with 11 bases between the two ends. The CDR3 covers 14 residues. Per germline, CDR1 DFQATT and CDR2 SNEGSKA (reference sequence). CDR3 residues: CSARVPGEQETQYF. In DNA, the CDR3 is TGCAGTGCTAGAGTGCCGGGGGAGCAAGAGACCCAGTACTTC.

In this sample, this clonotype turned up many times. The V call is TRBV2, the J call TRBJ2-5; either TRBD1 or TRBD2 may supply D (5 bases each). CDR3 length equals 13 residues. V lost 5 bases and J 4 bases, leaving 11 bases between the germline ends. Germline CDR1 SNHLY, CDR2 FYNNEI. CDR3 nucleotides: TGTGCCAGCAGTCGGGACCCGGGAGAGACCCAGTACTTC. Amino acids: CASSRDPGETQYF.

Points on this clonotype: With a much larger clone just one base away, this may be a read error. V and J are TRBV28 and TRBJ1-1; 7 bases agree with TRBD1. V trimming: 5 bases; J trimming: 6 bases; junction bases outside the gene matches: 12. The CDR3 consists of 15 residues. Germline CDR1 MDHEN, CDR2 SYDVKM. The CDR3: CASSLSYRGIPEAFF. The CDR3 DNA reads as TGTGCCAGCAGTCTTTCCTACAGGGGAATCCCTGAAGCTTTCTTT.

This clonotype was observed at least ten times. The CDR3 DNA reads as TGTGCCAGCAGCTTGGTGGGGGAGGGAGAGACCCAGTACTTC. Translation: CASSLVGEGETQYF. This chain uses TRBV5-6 with TRBJ2-5; 7 bases line up with TRBD2. This CDR3 comprises 14 residues. V lost 0 bases and J lost 4; bases outside the gene matches: 3. Germline CDR1 SGHDT, CDR2 YYEEEE.

This clonotype was observed at least ten times. This chain links TRBV7-9 with TRBJ1-4; D gene ambiguous. V was clipped by 4 bases and J by 7 bases, with 19 bases between them. Germline values: CDR1 SEHNR, CDR2 FQNEAQ (reference sequence). The CDR3 length is 16 residues. This chain's CDR3 is CASSSPGVGSSEKLFF. Here the CDR3 DNA reads TGTGCCAGCAGCTCCCCCGGTGTGGGGTCGAGTGAAAAACTGTTTTTT.

As regards this clonotype: A much larger clone sits a single nucleotide away, making a read error possible. The genes are TRBV27 and TRBJ2-3; D is possibly TRBD1 (6 bases). The CDR3 loop spans 13 amino acids. Germline V gene sequence: CDR1 MNHEY, CDR2 SMNVEV (reference sequence). The ends were cut back, 9 bases at V and 2 bases at J, with 12 bases in the middle. This chain's CDR3 is CASEDRSTDTQYF. CDR3 nucleotides: TGTGCCAGTGAGGACAGATCCACAGATACGCAGTATTTT.

In this sample, this clonotype turned up many times. The rearrangement joins TRBV10-3 to TRBJ2-4; D ambiguous. Germline assignment: CDR1 ENHRY and CDR2 SYGVKD. Trimming stripped 2 bases from V and 0 bases from J, with 5 bases between. The CDR3 totals 14 residues. For the CDR3, the DNA is TGTGCCATCAGTGAGGGTCTAGCCAAAAACATTCAGTACTTC. Amino acids: CAISEGLAKNIQYF.

This clonotype is labeled medium-sized. The gene calls are TRBV28 and TRBJ2-1, with no clear D. CDR3 length: 15 amino acids. V lost 7 bases and J lost 0, with 13 bases in between. Germline values: CDR1 MDHEN, CDR2 SYDVKM. The DNA of the CDR3 is TGTGCCAGCATCCAGGTGGGAAGCTCCTACAATGAGCAGTTCTTC. Translation gives CASIQVGSSYNEQFF.

As to this clonotype: A much larger clone sits a single nucleotide away, making a read error possible. The chain has TRBV6-2 or TRBV6-3 and TRBJ2-2, with 12 bases matching TRBD2. Unmatched junction bases numbered 4, after V lost 5 bases and J lost 3 bases. Germline V gene sequence: CDR1 MNHEY, CDR2 SVGEGT. CDR3 size: 16 residues. The CDR3 DNA reads TGTGCCAGCAGTCGCAGACTAGCGGGAGACACCGGGGAGCTGTTTTTT. This sequence encodes CASSRRLAGDTGELFF.

At least ten counts were recorded for this clonotype. This chain connects TRBV18 to TRBJ2-5; D perhaps matches TRBD1 (6 bases). Germline CDR1 KGHSH, CDR2 LQKENI. This CDR3 spans 15 amino acids. Between the trimmed V and J ends, which lost 6 bases and 4 bases, there was a span of 18 bases. The CDR3 here is CASSRYQDSPETQYF. CDR3 in DNA: TGTGCCAGCTCTCGTTACCAGGACAGTCCAGAGACCCAGTACTTC.

CDR3 amino acids: CASSQVGSPTQYF. CDR3 DNA: TGTGCCAGCAGCCAGGTGGGCTCACCGACCCAGTACTTC. The genes are TRBV4-2 and TRBJ2-5; D uncertain. Germline V CDR1 and CDR2: LGHNA, YNFKEQ. V lost 3 bases and J lost 7, with 12 bases in between. The CDR3 is made up of 13 amino acids.

This clonotype occurred a few times. The CDR3 sequence is CASSSLTGGNTEAFF. The DNA for the CDR3 is TGCGCCAGCAGCTCGCTGACAGGAGGGAACACTGAAGCTTTCTTT. This chain joins TRBV5-1 and TRBJ1-1; possibly TRBD1 for D (6 bases). This CDR3 contains 15 residues. Trimming left V 3 bases short and J 1 base short, with 13 bases between. Germline V lookup: CDR1 SGHRS, CDR2 YFSETQ.

This clonotype was seen many times. This sequence joins TRBV20-1 and TRBJ2-3; TRBD1 matches 9 bases. The CDR3 is 14 amino acids. The junction had 10 bases not matched to a gene; V was cut back by 6 bases and J by 6 bases. Germline CDR1 is DFQATT and CDR2 is SNEGSKA (reference sequence). In DNA form, the CDR3 reads TGCAGTGCCCCGGGACAGGGTAGCGAGGATACGCAGTATTTT. The encoded protein is CSAPGQGSEDTQYF.

The chain carries TRBV29-1 and TRBJ2-5; D is perhaps TRBD1 (5 bases). The germline V gene has CDR1 SQVTM and CDR2 ANQGSEA. The V gene lost 3 bases and the J gene lost 7 bases, with 15 bases spanning the gap. This CDR3 has 13 residues. The chain's CDR3 is CSVESQGVGTQYF. CDR3 DNA sequence: TGCAGCGTTGAGTCGCAGGGTGTGGGGACCCAGTACTTC.

This clonotype is medium-sized by share. The rearrangement uses TRBV20-1 and TRBJ2-1; a weak D match, TRBD2 (6 bases). V shed 7 bases and J shed 0 bases, with 16 bases lying between them. Germline-derived CDR1 and CDR2 are DFQATT and SNEGSKA (reference sequence). CDR3 size: 15 residues. Here the CDR3 DNA reads TGCAGTGTACCGGGACTCACCCGCTCCTACAATGAGCAGTTCTTC. This encodes CSVPGLTRSYNEQFF.

There are many counts of this clonotype. The chain's CDR3 is CATSRAPFSSSSGELFF. The CDR3 bases are TGTGCCACCAGCAGAGCCCCCTTTTCCTCTAGCTCCGGGGAGCTGTTTTTT. This chain links TRBV15 with TRBJ2-2; a weak D match, TRBD2 (5 bases). V was pared by 1 base and J by 6 bases, with 18 bases between. The CDR3 has 17 residues. The germline gives CDR1 LNHNV, CDR2 YYDKDF (reference sequence).

Comment on this clonotype: Lacking the conserved final phenylalanine or tryptophan, this CDR3 likely reflects a read error. J is TRBJ2-1 and V is TRBV7-8, with TRBD2 matching over 13 bases. This CDR3 region has 16 residues. Germline V gives CDR1 SGHVS, CDR2 FQNEAQ. J was trimmed by 3 bases and V by 8 bases; bases with no gene match: 7. CDR3 in amino acids: CASGRTSGSFYNEQFL. DNA of the CDR3: TGTGCCAGCGGCAGGACTAGCGGGAGTTTCTACAATGAGCAGTTCCTC.

This clonotype was found many times. This rearrangement joins TRBV29-1 to TRBJ2-2; possibly TRBD2 for D (6 bases). The CDR3 is made up of 12 amino acids. V was pared by 3 bases and J by 5 bases, with 7 bases between. Per the germline V gene, CDR1 is SQVTM and CDR2 is ANQGSEA. Here the CDR3 reads CSVDGGTGELFF. CDR3 DNA: TGCAGCGTTGATGGGGGGACCGGGGAGCTGTTTTTT.

In its sample, this clonotype was seen many times. V is TRBV6-1 and J is TRBJ2-3; unclear D gene. V was trimmed by 6 bases and J by 0 bases, leaving 7 bases between them. Germline V gives CDR1 MNHNS, CDR2 SASEGT. The CDR3 is made up of 13 amino acids. CDR3 in DNA: TGTGCCAGCAGGGAGCAGAGCACAGATACGCAGTATTTT. Amino acids: CASREQSTDTQYF.